This T cell receptor (beta chain) was retrieved from a study of T-cell reconstitution after alpha-beta-depleted transplantation in children. Broader study findings: Elevated TCRbeta diversity at day 60 was traced, in some patients, to surviving recipient T cells and thymic progenitors. Several hundred graft clones that had expanded were reportedly the source of alpha-beta T cells about two months after transplant. Newly generated T cells supplied most T-cell counts and diversity one year post-transplant.

To note about this clonotype: As yet, its antigen is unknown.

Unique molecular identifiers were built into the TCRbeta library. TCRdb itself ran the PCR reads through MiXCR, one entry per CDR3 protein. The sample lists about 900,000 distinct CDR3 sequences, roughly 29% occurring once. The material sequenced was PBMCs, mostly from graft donor cells, taken 360 days after TCRalphabeta/CD19-depleted stem cell transplant. The sequence derives from a boy younger than two who had a stem cell transplant for SCID, so the T cells may come from the graft donor.

CDR3 loop: CASRPLAGATGELFF. DNA of the CDR3: TGTGCCAGCAGACCACTAGCGGGGGCTACCGGGGAGCTGTTTTTT. The V and J genes are TRBV6-2 or TRBV6-3 and TRBJ2-2; 11 bases fit TRBD2. Losses at the gene ends were 6 bases for V and 5 bases for J; bases not matched to a gene: 5. Germline CDR1 and CDR2: MNHEY and SVGEGT. This CDR3 has 15 amino acids.